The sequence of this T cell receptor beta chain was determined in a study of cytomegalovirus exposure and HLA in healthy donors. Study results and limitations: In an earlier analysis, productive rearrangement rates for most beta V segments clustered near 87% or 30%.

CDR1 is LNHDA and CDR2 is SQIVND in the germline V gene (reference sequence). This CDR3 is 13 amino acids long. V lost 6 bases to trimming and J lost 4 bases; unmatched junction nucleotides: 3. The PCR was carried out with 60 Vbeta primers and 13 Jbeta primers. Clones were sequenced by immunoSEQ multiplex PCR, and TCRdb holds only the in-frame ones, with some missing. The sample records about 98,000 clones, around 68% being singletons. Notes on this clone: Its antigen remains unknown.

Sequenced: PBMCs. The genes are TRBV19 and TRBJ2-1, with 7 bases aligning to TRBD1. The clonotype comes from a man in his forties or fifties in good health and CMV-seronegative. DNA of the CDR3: TGTGCCAGTAGCAAGGGACAGTACAATGAGCAGTTCTTC. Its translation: CASSKGQYNEQFF.